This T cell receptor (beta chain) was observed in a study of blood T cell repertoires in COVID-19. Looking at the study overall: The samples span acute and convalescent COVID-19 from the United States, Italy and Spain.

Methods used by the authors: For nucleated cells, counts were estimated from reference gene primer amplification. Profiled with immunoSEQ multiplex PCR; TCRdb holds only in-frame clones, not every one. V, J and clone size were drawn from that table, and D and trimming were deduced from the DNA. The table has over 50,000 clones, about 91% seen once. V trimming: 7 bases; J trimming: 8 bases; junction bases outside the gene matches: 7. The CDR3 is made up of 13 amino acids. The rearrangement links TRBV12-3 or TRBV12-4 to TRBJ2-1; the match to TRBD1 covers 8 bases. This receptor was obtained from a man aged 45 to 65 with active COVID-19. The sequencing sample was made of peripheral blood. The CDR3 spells CASILKQGDEQFF. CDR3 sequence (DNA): TGTGCCAGCATCCTAAAACAGGGGGATGAGCAGTTCTTC.